A selection of T cell receptor beta chains follows, all from one sample in a study of human T cells and chemical hapten exposure. TCRdb used MiXCR to reprocess the RACE reads, holding one entry per CDR3 protein. The profile shows 70,000 or so distinct CDR3 sequences, 11% of them singletons. Here the sequenced sample was whole blood, taken in connection with sensitization to the hapten diphenylcyclopropenone (DPC). The receptors shown here come from a woman in her forties or fifties with alopecia areata. Some clones in this sample may be carry-over from other donors' samples. Both conserved end residues are part of each CDR3. D genes are given only for firm matches. Size values are once, few and many counts, or a class for expanded clones, and some rows have none.

j_call clone_size d_call v_call cdr3_aa
TRBJ2-7 few TRBD1 TRBV6-1 CASSAQGVAYEQYF
TRBJ1-6 many NA TRBV20-1 CSARGGGSPLHF
NA NA NA TRBV5-6 CASSGGRTDTQHF
TRBJ1-1 NA NA TRBV6-2/TRBV6-3 CASNQGTEAFF
TRBJ1-1 few NA TRBV6-5 CASSPLRGTEAFF
TRBJ2-4 many NA TRBV7-2 CASSFSGVLAKNIQYF
TRBJ2-3 few NA TRBV29-1 CSADLTQGTDTQYF
TRBJ2-2 NA TRBD1 TRBV11-2 CASSLDRGLNTGELFF
TRBJ2-3 few NA TRBV6-5 CASRVGEGTQYF
TRBJ1-2 many NA TRBV20-1 CSAGVAYGYTF
TRBJ1-1 NA NA TRBV6-5 CANSPLRGTEAFF
TRBJ1-1 NA NA TRBV20-1 CSARDGAVNTEAFF
TRBJ1-5 many NA TRBV6-2/TRBV6-3 CASSYGSGGQPQHF
TRBJ2-1 few NA TRBV18 CASSPSGTRRDEQFF
TRBJ2-3 many TRBD1 TRBV7-2 CASSFQQGATDTQYF
TRBJ1-4 many NA TRBV28 CASSFLEGVTEKLFF
TRBJ2-7 many NA TRBV7-8 CASSLLARRHEQYF
TRBJ2-5 many TRBD2 TRBV7-6 CASSLGSASGTRETQYF
TRBJ2-1 many TRBD2 TRBV6-5 CASSYSRASGRANEQFF
TRBJ2-2 NA TRBD2 TRBV2 CASSERGVTGELFF
TRBJ2-7 NA TRBD1 TRBV2 CASSLEGAPGYEQYF
TRBJ1-3 NA NA TRBV11-2 CASSLYLGSSGNTIYF
TRBJ2-3 NA NA TRBV6-6 CASGSDPDTQYF
TRBJ2-3 many NA TRBV7-2 CASSLAGGTSTDTQYF
TRBJ1-2 NA NA TRBV20-1 CSARASGTHGYTF
TRBJ1-5 NA NA TRBV20-1 CSASEPLVYQVEPQHF
TRBJ1-2 NA NA TRBV14 CASRRGPRNYGYTF
TRBJ1-1 few NA TRBV4-1 CASSQGGGLGNTEAFF
TRBJ1-5 many NA TRBV18 CASSPPGAGNQPQHF
TRBJ1-2 many NA TRBV29-1 CSGGEGDGYTF
TRBJ2-2 few NA TRBV7-8 CASSSDLYANTGELFF
TRBJ2-5 many TRBD2 TRBV7-2 CASSSLGGSGGSLRGTQYF
TRBJ2-3 few NA TRBV28 CASSPPQDTQYF
TRBJ2-3 medium-sized TRBD2 TRBV7-9 CASSLGSSGYTQYF
TRBJ1-2 many TRBD1 TRBV18 CASSPGDRHSYGYTF
TRBJ1-5 many NA TRBV19 CASSGPGQPQHF
TRBJ1-1 many NA TRBV3-1 CASSQGAEAFF
TRBJ2-5 many NA TRBV29-1 CSVREYETQYF
TRBJ1-1 many TRBD1 TRBV7-6 CASRRQGGPLPNTEAFF
TRBJ2-2 many TRBD2 TRBV20-1 CSALTSGMSNTGELFF
TRBJ1-5 NA NA TRBV7-8 CASSFRGTGNQPQHF
TRBJ2-5 few TRBD2 TRBV12-3/TRBV12-4 CASSLSGVETQYF
TRBJ2-4 few NA TRBV11-2 CASSLEGVNIQYF
TRBJ2-3 few NA TRBV12-3/TRBV12-4 CASSPQTDTQYF
TRBJ2-7 few TRBD2 TRBV5-5 CASGAGGYEQYF
TRBJ1-1 many NA TRBV5-1 CASSRGQGGSEAFF
TRBJ2-7 many TRBD2 TRBV19 CASSIGREGYEQYF
TRBJ2-1 many NA TRBV5-1 CASSSLLQGMSNNEQFF